This T cell receptor beta chain originates from a study of blood T cell repertoires in COVID-19. The overall study: Acute and convalescent COVID-19 samples came from the United States, Italy and Spain. Sources were T cells, B-cell-depleted T cells, or PBMCs; the material itself was cDNA or gDNA.

The V gene end was trimmed by 6 bases and the J gene end by 7 bases; junction bases not matched to a gene: 10. CDR1 is MDHEN and CDR2 is SYDVKM in the germline V gene. This CDR3 spans 15 amino acids. Original processing notes: How many nucleated cells were present was estimated from reference gene primer amplification. Profiling relied on immunoSEQ multiplex PCR, and the TCRdb table lists in-frame clones only, not all of them. V and J calls and clone size follow that table, whereas D and trimming were derived from the DNA. This sample yields approximately 43,000 clones, of which roughly four fifths are seen a single time; approximately 42% belongs to the top ten.

Material: peripheral blood. This rearrangement joins TRBV28 to TRBJ1-4, with 8 bases lining up with TRBD1. This receptor was taken from a man between 40 and 49 years old with active or convalescent COVID-19. The CDR3 region is CASRTGTGLGEKLFF. The DNA for the CDR3 is TGTGCCAGCAGAACCGGGACAGGTCTAGGTGAAAAACTGTTTTTT.